The sequence of this TCR beta chain was determined in a study of T-cell memory formation after mild COVID-19. Overall study: Among the donors, TCR clusters were largely specific to each donor.

This clonotype showed up just a few times. The antigen is unknown. General observations from the study: Researchers found some responding clones in pre-infection memory, a sign that cross-reactive memory joined.

UMIs and sample barcodes were carried by the TCR alpha and TCR beta cDNA libraries that 5'RACE produced using constant-segment primers. MiXCR, applied by TCRdb to the 5' RACE reads, yields one record per CDR3 protein. The sample contains nearly 350,000 distinct CDR3 sequences, around 13% of which appear only once. The source material was PBMCs or a T cell subset sorted from them (not recorded which). The sequence derives from a man aged 18 to 29 who had mild COVID-19 (a few samples of this study predate the infection). Cell type and time point are not known.

CDR3 in DNA: TGTGCCAGCACCGTACGGGGGGGGGAAGCTACGCAGTATTTT. This encodes CASTVRGGEATQYF. The chain combines TRBV7-2 with TRBJ2-3; 8 bases agree with TRBD2. The CDR3 spans 14 residues. Germline CDR1 is SGHTA and CDR2 is FQGNSA. J lost 8 bases, V lost 7 bases, and 11 bases had no gene match.